The 12 T cell receptor beta chains in this list originate from one sample, sequenced in a study of technical replicates of blood from a handful of donors. The table came from immunoSEQ multiplex PCR; TCRdb's copy has only in-frame clones and leaves some out. The top ten hold approximately 0.25% of the sample, which has tens of thousands of clones, approximately 94% seen once. The sequenced sample was T cells isolated from PBMCs. Receptors originate from a human donor in good health.

The chain recombines TRBV5-1 with TRBJ2-7; 7 nucleotides match TRBD1. Germline-derived CDR1 and CDR2 are SGHRS and YFSETQ. Trimming cost V 0 bases and J 1 base; bases outside gene matches: 4. The CDR3 covers 15 residues. The CDR3 nucleotides read TGCGCCAGCAGCTTGGGACAGGGTAGGTCCTACGAGCAGTACTTC. Translation gives CASSLGQGRSYEQYF.

The V and J genes are TRBV6-5 and TRBJ1-3; D perhaps matches TRBD1 (5 bases). Between the trimmed V and J ends, which lost 6 bases and 0 bases, there was a span of 12 bases. Germline lookup yields CDR1 MNHEY and CDR2 SVGAGI. The CDR3 is 15 amino acids. The CDR3 bases are TGTGCCAGCAGCCCGGACACAGTCTCTGGAAACACCATATATTTT. It is translated as CASSPDTVSGNTIYF.

This chain joins TRBV27 and TRBJ2-2; 9 bases fit TRBD1. Germline CDR1 MNHEY, CDR2 SMNVEV (reference sequence). CDR3 length equals 19 residues. V was pared by 4 bases and J by 6 bases, with 18 bases of the junction left unmatched. In DNA form, the CDR3 reads TGTGCCAGCAGTTCCTTCTTCCTGGGACAGGGTATCGGCCCCGGGGAGCTGTTTTTT. It is translated as CASSSFFLGQGIGPGELFF.

V usage is TRBV5-1 and J usage is TRBJ1-1; a possible D gene is TRBD1 (5 bases). CDR3 length: 15 amino acids. Germline V CDR1 and CDR2: SGHRS, YFSETQ. V lost 4 bases and J 2 bases, leaving 15 bases between the germline ends. Here the CDR3 reads CASSPLGQGNTEAFF. CDR3 in DNA: TGCGCCAGCAGCCCGTTGGGTCAGGGAAACACTGAAGCTTTCTTT.

This sequence joins TRBV7-6 and TRBJ2-2; a weak D match, TRBD1 (6 bases). The CDR3 is 13 amino acids. Trimming shortened V by 4 bases and J by 6 bases, and 9 bases separated the two germline ends. CDR1 and CDR2 (germline): SGHVS, FNYEAQ. The CDR3 reads CASSSGVAGELFF. The CDR3 bases are TGTGCCAGCAGCTCAGGGGTGGCCGGGGAGCTGTTTTTT.

The CDR3 loop is CASSYRSGGELFF. CDR3 DNA sequence: TGTGCCAGCAGTTACCGGTCGGGCGGGGAGCTGTTTTTT. The rearrangement joins TRBV6-5 to TRBJ2-2; D unresolved. Germline CDR1 reads MNHEY; CDR2 reads SVGAGI. The CDR3 spans 13 residues. Trimming took 2 bases from V and 7 from J, leaving 8 bases between them.

There are a few counts of this clone. This CDR3 is CASSLARGLAEAFF. The DNA for the CDR3 is TGTGCCAGCAGCTTAGCCAGGGGGCTAGCTGAAGCTTTCTTT. The chain employs TRBV7-6 and TRBJ1-1, with 8 bases fitting TRBD1. V shed 0 bases, J shed 6 bases, and the junction held 3 bases outside the gene matches. CDR3 length equals 14 residues. CDR1 is SGHVS and CDR2 is FNYEAQ in the germline V gene.

The V gene is TRBV6-1, the J gene TRBJ2-7; D possibly corresponds to TRBD2 (6 bases). Germline-derived CDR1 and CDR2 are MNHNS and SASEGT. There are 15 residues in the CDR3. Between the trimmed V and J ends, which lost 4 bases and 3 bases, there was a span of 16 bases. The chain's CDR3 is CASSGGWFGSYEQYF. The DNA for the CDR3 is TGTGCCAGCAGTGGCGGTTGGTTCGGGAGCTACGAGCAGTACTTC.

The J gene is TRBJ2-7, the V gene TRBV29-1, with D possibly matching TRBD1 (5 bases). With 4 bases removed from V and 12 bases from J, the gap between germline ends came to 16 bases. The CDR3 extends over 11 amino acids. Germline values: CDR1 SQVTM, CDR2 ANQGSEA. As DNA, the CDR3 is TGCAGCGTTGCGACCGACAGCTCATCGTACTTC. Amino acids: CSVATDSSSYF.

This chain uses TRBV4-1 with TRBJ1-1; 9 nucleotides agree with TRBD1. CDR1 and CDR2 (germline): MGHRA, YSYEKL. The CDR3 consists of 16 residues. The trim removed 2 bases at V and 3 bases at J, leaving 7 bases unmatched. The CDR3: CASSQPTGGRDTEAFF. CDR3 sequence (DNA): TGCGCCAGCAGCCAACCGACAGGGGGAAGGGACACTGAAGCTTTCTTT.

The CDR3 nucleotides are TGTGCCATCACCGAGGGGACTAGCGGGAGTAGAGGTGAGCAGTTCTTC. Residues: CAITEGTSGSRGEQFF. This chain uses TRBV10-3 with TRBJ2-1; 14 bases align to TRBD2. Trimming took 7 bases from V and 9 from J; bases not matched to a gene: 11. Germline values: CDR1 ENHRY, CDR2 SYGVKD. The CDR3 covers 16 residues.

The CDR3 loop reads CASSLDARGQSGYTF. The CDR3 coding sequence is TGTGCCAGCAGCTTAGATGCTCGGGGTCAATCTGGCTACACCTTC. The chain joins TRBV7-2 to TRBJ1-2; D gene ambiguous. V shed 1 base and J shed 7 bases, with 16 bases lying between them. Germline V lookup: CDR1 SGHTA, CDR2 FQGNSA. The CDR3 is 15 amino acids.